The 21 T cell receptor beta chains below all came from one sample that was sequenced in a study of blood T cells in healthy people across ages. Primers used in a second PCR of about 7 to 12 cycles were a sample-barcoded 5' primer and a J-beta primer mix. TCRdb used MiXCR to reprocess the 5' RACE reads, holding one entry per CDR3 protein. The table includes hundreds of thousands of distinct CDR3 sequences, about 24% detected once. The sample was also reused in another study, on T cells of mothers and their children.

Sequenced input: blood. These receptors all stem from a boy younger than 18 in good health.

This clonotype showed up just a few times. CDR3 sequence reads: CSALSRDTQYF. The CDR3 nucleotides are TGCAGTGCTCTTAGCCGAGATACGCAGTATTTT. V gene TRBV20-1 combines with J gene TRBJ2-3; D call uncertain. Germline CDR1 and CDR2: DFQATT and SNEGSKA (reference sequence). V was cut by 5 bases and J by 5 bases, with 8 bases left in between. This CDR3 is built from 11 residues.

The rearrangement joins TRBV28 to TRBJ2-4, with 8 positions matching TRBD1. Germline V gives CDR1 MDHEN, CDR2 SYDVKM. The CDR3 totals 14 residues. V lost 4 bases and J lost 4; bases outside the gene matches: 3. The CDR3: CASSSWTGKNIQYF. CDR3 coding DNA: TGTGCCAGCAGTTCCTGGACAGGGAAAAACATTCAGTACTTC. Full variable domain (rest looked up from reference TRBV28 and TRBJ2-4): DVKVTQSSRYLVKRTGEKVFLECVQDMDHENMFWYRQDPGLGLRLIYFSYDVKMKEKGDIPEGYSVSREKKERFSLILESASTNQTSMYLCASSSWTGKNIQYFGAGTRLSVL.

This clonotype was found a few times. Written as DNA, the CDR3 is TGTGCCAGCAGCCCGCCCCCGAGCACAGATACGCAGTATTTT. Residues: CASSPPPSTDTQYF. V gene TRBV9 combines with J gene TRBJ2-3; no clear D gene. V shed 4 bases and J shed 0 bases, with 9 bases lying between them. This CDR3 contains 14 residues. Germline V lookup: CDR1 SGDLS, CDR2 YYNGEE. Drawing the rest from reference TRBV9 and TRBJ2-3, the complete variable domain is DSGVTQTPKHLITATGQRVTLRCSPRSGDLSVYWYQQSLDQGLQFLIQYYNGEERAKGNILERFSAQQFPDLHSELNLSSLELGDSALYFCASSPPPSTDTQYFGPGTRLTVL.

The CDR3 DNA follows: TGTGCCAGCAGCTTCCGGACAGGGGGCAATGAGCAGTTCTTC. Its translation is CASSFRTGGNEQFF. The gene calls are TRBV7-8 and TRBJ2-5; 10 nucleotides agree with TRBD1. The end of the DNA aligns better with TRBJ2-1, so the J call may be wrong. This CDR3 is built from 14 residues. The germline V gene has CDR1 SGHVS and CDR2 FQNEAQ.

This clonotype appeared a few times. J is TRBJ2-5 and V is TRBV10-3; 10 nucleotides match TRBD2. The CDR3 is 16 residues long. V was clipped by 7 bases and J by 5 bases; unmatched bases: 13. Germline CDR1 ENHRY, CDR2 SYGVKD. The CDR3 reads CAIKGPSGRREETQYF. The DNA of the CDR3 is TGTGCCATCAAAGGCCCTAGCGGGAGAAGAGAGGAGACCCAGTACTTC.

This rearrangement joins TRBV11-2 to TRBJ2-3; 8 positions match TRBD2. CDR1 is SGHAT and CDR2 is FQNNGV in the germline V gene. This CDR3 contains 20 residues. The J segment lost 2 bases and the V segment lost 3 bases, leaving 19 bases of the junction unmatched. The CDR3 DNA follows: TGTGCCAGCAGCTTTTTCGCAGGGGCCACAGCGGGGGTGAACACAGATACGCAGTATTTT. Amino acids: CASSFFAGATAGVNTDTQYF.

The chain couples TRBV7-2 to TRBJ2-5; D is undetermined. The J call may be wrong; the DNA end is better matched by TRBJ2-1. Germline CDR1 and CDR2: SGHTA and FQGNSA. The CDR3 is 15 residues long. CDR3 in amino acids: CASSLAVYSYNEQFF. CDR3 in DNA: TGTGCCAGCAGCTTAGCCGTGTACAGCTACAATGAGCAGTTCTTC.

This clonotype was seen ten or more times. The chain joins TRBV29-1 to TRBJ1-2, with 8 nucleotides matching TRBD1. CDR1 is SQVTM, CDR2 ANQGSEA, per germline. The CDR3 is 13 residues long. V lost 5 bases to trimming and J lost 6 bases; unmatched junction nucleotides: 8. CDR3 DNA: TGCAGCGTTCACACCGGGACAGGTCATGGCTACACCTTC. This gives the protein CSVHTGTGHGYTF.

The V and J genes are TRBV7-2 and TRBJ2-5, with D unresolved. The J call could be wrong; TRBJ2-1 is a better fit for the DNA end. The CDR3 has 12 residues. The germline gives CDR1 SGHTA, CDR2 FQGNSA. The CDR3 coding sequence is TGTGCCAGCAGCTTAGATACAGAGCGTCAGTTCTTC. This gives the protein CASSLDTERQFF.

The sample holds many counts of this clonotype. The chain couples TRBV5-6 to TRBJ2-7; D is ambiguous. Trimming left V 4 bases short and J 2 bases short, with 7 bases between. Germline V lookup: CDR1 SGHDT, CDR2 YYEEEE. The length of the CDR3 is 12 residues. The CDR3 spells CASSAVTYEQYF. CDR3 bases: TGTGCCAGCAGCGCGGTGACCTACGAGCAGTACTTC.

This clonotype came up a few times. The CDR3 loop is CSARLRSGPRSTEAFF. CDR3 in DNA: TGCAGTGCTAGGCTTAGATCGGGACCGAGGTCGACTGAAGCTTTCTTT. V gene TRBV20-1 combines with J gene TRBJ1-1, with D maybe TRBD1 (5 bases). The germline V gene has CDR1 DFQATT and CDR2 SNEGSKA (reference sequence). The CDR3 is made up of 16 amino acids. Trimming took 3 bases from V and 5 from J, leaving 22 bases between them.

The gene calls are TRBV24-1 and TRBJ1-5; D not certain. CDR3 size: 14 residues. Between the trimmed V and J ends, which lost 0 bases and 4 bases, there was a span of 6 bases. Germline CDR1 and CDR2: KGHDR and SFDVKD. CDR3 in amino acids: CATSDLDTNQPQHF. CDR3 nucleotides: TGTGCCACCAGTGATTTGGACACTAATCAGCCCCAGCATTTT.

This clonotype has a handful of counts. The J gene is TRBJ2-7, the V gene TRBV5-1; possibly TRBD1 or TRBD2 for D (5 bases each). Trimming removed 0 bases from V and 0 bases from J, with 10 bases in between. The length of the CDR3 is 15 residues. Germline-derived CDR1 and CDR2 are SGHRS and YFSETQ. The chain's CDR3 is CASSLDPGSSYEQYF. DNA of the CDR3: TGCGCCAGCAGCTTGGATCCAGGGAGCTCCTACGAGCAGTACTTC.

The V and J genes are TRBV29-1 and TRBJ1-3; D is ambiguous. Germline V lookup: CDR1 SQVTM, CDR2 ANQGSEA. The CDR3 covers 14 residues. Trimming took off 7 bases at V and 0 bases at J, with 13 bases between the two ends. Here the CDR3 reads CSAAGSRSGNTIYF. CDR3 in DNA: TGCAGCGCGGCGGGCAGCCGCTCTGGAAACACCATATATTTT.

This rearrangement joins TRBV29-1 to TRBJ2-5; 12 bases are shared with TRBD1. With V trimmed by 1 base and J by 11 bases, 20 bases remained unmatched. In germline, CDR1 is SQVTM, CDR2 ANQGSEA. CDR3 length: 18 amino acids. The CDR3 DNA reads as TGCAGCGTTGAAGTCCCCATCAGAAGGGACAGGGGGCGTCGGGAGCAGTACTTC. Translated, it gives CSVEVPIRRDRGRREQYF.

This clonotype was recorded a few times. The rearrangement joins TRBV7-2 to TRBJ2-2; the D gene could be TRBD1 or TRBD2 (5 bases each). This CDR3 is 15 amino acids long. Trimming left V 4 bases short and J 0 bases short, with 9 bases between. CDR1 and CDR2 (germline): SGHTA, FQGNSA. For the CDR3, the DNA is TGTGCCAGCAGCTCGGGACGGTCGAACACCGGGGAGCTGTTTTTT. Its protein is CASSSGRSNTGELFF.

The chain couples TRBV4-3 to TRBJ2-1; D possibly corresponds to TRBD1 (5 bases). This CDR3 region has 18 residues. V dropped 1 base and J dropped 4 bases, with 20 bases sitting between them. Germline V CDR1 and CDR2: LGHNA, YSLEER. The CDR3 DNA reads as TGCGCCAGCAGCCAAGTGGGGTTCCGACAGAATCCATACAATGAGCAGTTCTTC. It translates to CASSQVGFRQNPYNEQFF.

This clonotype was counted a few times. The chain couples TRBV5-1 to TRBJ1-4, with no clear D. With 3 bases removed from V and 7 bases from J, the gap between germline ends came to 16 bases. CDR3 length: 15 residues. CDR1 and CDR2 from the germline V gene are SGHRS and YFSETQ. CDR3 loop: CASSSQHGRGEKLFF. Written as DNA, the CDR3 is TGCGCCAGCAGCTCCCAACATGGCCGGGGTGAAAAACTGTTTTTT.

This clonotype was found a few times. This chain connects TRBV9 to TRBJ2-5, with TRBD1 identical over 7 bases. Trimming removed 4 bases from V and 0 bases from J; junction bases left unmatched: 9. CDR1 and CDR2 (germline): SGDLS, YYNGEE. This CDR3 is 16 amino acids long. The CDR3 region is CASSTMDRTYQETQYF. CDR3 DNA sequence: TGTGCCAGCAGCACTATGGACAGGACGTACCAAGAGACCCAGTACTTC.

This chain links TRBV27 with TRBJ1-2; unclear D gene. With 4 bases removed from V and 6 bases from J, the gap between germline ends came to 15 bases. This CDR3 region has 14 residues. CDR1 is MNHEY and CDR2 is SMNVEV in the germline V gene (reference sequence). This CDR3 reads CASSSPGIQHGYTF. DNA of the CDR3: TGTGCCAGCAGTTCCCCGGGGATTCAACATGGCTACACCTTC.

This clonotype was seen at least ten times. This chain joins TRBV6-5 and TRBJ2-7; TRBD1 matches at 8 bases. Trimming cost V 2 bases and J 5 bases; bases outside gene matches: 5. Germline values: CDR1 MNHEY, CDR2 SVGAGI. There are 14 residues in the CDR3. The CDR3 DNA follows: TGTGCCAGCAGTTACCGGGACAGGAGGGACGAGCAGTACTTC. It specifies CASSYRDRRDEQYF.